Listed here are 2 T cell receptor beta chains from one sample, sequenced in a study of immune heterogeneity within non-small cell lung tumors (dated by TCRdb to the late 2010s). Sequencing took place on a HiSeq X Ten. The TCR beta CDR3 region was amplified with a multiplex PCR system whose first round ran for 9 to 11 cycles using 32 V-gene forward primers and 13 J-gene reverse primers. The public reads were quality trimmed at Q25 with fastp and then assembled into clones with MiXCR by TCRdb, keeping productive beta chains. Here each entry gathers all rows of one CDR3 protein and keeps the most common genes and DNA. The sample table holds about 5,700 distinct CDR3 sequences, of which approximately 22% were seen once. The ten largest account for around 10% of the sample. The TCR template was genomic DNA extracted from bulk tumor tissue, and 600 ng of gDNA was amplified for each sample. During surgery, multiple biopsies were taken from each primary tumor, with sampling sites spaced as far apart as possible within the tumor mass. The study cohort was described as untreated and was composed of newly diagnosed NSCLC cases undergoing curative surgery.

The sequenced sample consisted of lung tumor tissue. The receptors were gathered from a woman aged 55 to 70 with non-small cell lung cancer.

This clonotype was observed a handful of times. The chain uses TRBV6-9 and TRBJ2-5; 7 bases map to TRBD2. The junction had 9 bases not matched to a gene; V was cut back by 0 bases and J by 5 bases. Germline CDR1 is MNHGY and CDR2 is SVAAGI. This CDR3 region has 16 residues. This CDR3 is CASSYSGGSNGETQYF. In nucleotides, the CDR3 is TGTGCCAGCAGTTATTCGGGGGGGTCAAACGGGGAGACCCAGTACTTC.

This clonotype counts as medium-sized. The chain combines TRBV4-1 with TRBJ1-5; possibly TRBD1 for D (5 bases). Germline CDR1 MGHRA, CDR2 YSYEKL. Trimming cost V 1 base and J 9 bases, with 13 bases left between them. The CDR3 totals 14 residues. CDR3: CASSQVRVLWPQHF. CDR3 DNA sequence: TGCGCCAGCAGCCAAGTCAGGGTGTTATGGCCCCAGCATTTT.